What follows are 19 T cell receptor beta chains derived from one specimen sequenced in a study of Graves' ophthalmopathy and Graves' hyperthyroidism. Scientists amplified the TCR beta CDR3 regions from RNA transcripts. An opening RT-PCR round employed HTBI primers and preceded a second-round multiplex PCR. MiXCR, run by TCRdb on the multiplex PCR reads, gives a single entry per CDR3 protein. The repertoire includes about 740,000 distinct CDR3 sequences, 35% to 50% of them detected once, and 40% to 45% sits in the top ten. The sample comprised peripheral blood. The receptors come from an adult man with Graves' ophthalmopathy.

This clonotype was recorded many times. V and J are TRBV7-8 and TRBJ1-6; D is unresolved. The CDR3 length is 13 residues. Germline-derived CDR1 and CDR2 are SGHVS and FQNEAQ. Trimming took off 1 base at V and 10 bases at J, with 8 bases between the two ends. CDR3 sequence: CASSLESRSPLHF. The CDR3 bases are TGTGCCAGCAGCTTAGAGTCGAGATCACCCCTCCACTTT.

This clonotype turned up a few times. CDR3 nucleotides: TGTGCCAGCAGTTTAGGGGTCCAGGGTCAGCCCCAGCATTTT. Its translation is CASSLGVQGQPQHF. The rearrangement uses TRBV27 and TRBJ1-5; D perhaps matches TRBD1 (5 bases). The CDR3 length is 14 residues. Germline-derived CDR1 and CDR2 are MNHEY and SMNVEV (reference sequence). V was pared by 2 bases and J by 6 bases, with 11 bases between.

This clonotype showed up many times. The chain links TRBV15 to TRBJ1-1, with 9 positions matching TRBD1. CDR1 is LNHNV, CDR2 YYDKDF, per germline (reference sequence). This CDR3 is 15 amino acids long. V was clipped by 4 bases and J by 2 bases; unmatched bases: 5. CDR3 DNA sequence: TGTGCCACCAGCACTATGGGACAGGGAAACACTGAAGCTTTCTTT. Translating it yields CATSTMGQGNTEAFF.

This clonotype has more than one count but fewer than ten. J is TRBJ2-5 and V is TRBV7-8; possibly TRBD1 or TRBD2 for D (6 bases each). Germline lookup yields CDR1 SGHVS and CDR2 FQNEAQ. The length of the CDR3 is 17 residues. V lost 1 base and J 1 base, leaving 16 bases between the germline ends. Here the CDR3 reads CASSLVVAGTPQETQYF. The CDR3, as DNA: TGTGCCAGCAGCTTAGTGGTGGCGGGGACACCCCAAGAGACCCAGTACTTC.

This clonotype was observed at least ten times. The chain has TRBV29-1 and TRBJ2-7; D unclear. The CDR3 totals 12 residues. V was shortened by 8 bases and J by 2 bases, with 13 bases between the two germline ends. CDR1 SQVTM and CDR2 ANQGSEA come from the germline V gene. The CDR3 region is CSCSDGTYEQYF. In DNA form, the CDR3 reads TGCAGCTGTTCGGACGGAACCTACGAGCAGTACTTC.

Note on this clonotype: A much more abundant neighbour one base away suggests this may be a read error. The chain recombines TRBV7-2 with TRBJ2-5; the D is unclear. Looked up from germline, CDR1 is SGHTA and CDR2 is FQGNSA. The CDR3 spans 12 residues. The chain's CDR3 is CASCVGGEAQYF. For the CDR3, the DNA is TGTGCCAGCTGCGTCGGCGGAGAGGCCCAGTACTTC.

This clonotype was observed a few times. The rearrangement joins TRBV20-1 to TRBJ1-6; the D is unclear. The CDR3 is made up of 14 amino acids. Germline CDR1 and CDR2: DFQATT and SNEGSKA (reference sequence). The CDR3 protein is CSSMLGSYNSPLHF. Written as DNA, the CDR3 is TGCAGCTCCATGTTGGGCTCCTATAATTCACCCCTCCACTTT.

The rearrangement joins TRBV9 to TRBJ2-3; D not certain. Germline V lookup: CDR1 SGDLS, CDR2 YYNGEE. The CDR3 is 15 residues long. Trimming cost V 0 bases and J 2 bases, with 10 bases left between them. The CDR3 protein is CASSVEGPPTDTQYF. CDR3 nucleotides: TGTGCCAGCAGCGTAGAGGGTCCGCCCACAGATACGCAGTATTTT.

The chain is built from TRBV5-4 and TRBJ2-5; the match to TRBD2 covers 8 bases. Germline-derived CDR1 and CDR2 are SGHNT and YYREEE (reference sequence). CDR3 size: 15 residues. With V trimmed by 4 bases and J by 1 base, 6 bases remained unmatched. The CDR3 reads CASSTRTSRQETQYF. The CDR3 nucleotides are TGTGCCAGCAGCACCCGGACTAGCCGCCAAGAGACCCAGTACTTC.

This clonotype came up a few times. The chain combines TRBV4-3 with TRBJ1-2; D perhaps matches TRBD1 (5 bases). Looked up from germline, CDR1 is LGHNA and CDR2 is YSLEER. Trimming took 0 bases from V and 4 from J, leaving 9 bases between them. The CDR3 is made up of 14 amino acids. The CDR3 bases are TGCGCCAGCAGCCAAGATAAAGGGACCTATGGCTACACCTTC. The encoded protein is CASSQDKGTYGYTF.

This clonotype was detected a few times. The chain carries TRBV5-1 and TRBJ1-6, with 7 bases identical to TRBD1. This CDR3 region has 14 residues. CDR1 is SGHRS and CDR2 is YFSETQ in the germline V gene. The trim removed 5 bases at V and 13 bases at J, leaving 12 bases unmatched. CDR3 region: CASRYDRAERPLHF. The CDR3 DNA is TGCGCCAGCAGATACGACAGGGCCGAACGCCCCCTCCACTTT.

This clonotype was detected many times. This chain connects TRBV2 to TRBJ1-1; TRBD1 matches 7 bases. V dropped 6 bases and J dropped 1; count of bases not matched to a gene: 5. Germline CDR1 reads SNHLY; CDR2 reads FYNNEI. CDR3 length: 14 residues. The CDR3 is CASRYRGQNTEAFF. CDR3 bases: TGTGCCAGCAGGTACAGGGGCCAGAACACTGAAGCTTTCTTT.

The CDR3 DNA follows: TGTGCCATCAGTGTGGGGGGACGTGGAGAGACCCAGTACTTC. Residues: CAISVGGRGETQYF. The J gene is TRBJ2-5, the V gene TRBV10-3; D is perhaps TRBD2 (6 bases). The CDR3 runs to 14 residues. Germline loops: CDR1 ENHRY, CDR2 SYGVKD. V was trimmed by 4 bases and J by 4 bases, leaving 13 bases between them.

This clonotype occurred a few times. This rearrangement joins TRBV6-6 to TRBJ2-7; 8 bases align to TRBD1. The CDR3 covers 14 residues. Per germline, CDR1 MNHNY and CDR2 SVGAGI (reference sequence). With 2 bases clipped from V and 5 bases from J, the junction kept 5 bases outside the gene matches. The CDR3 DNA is TGTGCCAGCAGTTACCAGGGGGCCGAAAACGAGCAGTACTTC. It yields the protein CASSYQGAENEQYF.

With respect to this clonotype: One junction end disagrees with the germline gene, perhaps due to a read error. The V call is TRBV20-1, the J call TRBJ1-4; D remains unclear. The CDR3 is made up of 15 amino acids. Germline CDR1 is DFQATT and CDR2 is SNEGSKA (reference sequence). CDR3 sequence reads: CSARDTAAHNEKLLF. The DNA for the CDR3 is TGCAGTGCTAGAGATACAGCGGCCCATAATGAAAAACTGCTTTTT.

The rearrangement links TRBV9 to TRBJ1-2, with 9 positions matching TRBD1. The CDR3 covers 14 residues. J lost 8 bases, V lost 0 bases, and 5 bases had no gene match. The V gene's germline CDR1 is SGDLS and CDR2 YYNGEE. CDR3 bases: TGTGCCAGCAGCGTAGGGGACAGGGTGTGGGGCTACACCTTC. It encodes CASSVGDRVWGYTF.

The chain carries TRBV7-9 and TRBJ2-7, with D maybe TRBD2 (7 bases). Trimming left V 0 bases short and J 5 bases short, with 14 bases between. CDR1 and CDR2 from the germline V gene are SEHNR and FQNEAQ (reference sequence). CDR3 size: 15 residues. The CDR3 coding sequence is TGTGCCAGCAGCTTAGCGCGGGGGCCAGGTGACGAGCAGTACTTC. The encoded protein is CASSLARGPGDEQYF.

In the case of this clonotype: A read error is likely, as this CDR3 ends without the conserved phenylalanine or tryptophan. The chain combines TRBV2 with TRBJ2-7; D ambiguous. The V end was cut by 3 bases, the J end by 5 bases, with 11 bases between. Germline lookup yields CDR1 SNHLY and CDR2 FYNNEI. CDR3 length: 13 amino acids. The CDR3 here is CASSEASGDEQYL. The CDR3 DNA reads TGTGCCAGCAGTGAGGCCTCGGGCGACGAGCAGTACCTC.

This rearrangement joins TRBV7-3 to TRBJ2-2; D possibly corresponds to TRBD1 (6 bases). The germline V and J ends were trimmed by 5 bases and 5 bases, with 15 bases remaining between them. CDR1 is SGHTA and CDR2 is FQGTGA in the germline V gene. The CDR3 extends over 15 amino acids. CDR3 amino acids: CASSQTGPLTGELFF. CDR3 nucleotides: TGTGCCAGCAGCCAGACAGGCCCCCTTACCGGGGAGCTGTTTTTT.